Below are 20 T cell receptor beta chains sequenced from a single sample in a study of beta chain features in type 1 diabetes. Whole-study findings and limits: TCRB CDR3s from Type 1 diabetes patients were moderately but significantly shorter in all four CD4+ subsets.

The isolated RNA, all of it, was reverse transcribed, so expressed TCRB transcripts were what got sequenced. The protocol was immunoSEQ multiplex PCR, while the TCRdb copy is restricted to in-frame clones and leaves out a portion. The sample has some 240,000 clones; more than 15% are singletons. These receptors' targets are unknown. Sequenced: naive CD4+ T cells from blood. The receptors originated from a man younger than 45 with type 1 diabetes.

The sample holds a few counts of this clone. The V and J genes are TRBV5-1 and TRBJ2-3, with TRBD1 as a possible D gene (6 bases). V lost 0 bases and J lost 5, with 10 bases in between. The V gene's germline CDR1 is SGHRS and CDR2 YFSETQ. The CDR3 covers 14 residues. CDR3 residues: CASSLGGRGDTQYF. CDR3 in DNA: TGCGCCAGCAGCTTGGGAGGCAGGGGAGATACGCAGTATTTT. The entire variable domain, with the rest obtained from reference TRBV5-1 and TRBJ2-3, is as follows: KAGVTQTPRYLIKTRGQQVTLSCSPISGHRSVSWYQQTPGQGLQFLFEYFSETQRNKGNFPGRFSGRQFSNSRSEMNVSTLELGDSALYLCASSLGGRGDTQYFGPGTRLTVL.

This clone came up a few times. The rearrangement uses TRBV7-6 and TRBJ2-5; unclear D gene. This CDR3 has 12 residues. CDR1 and CDR2 from the germline V gene are SGHVS and FNYEAQ. The V end lost 0 bases, the J end lost 4 bases, and 3 bases lay between the germline ends. For the CDR3, the DNA is TGTGCCAGCAGCTTAGCGGGAGAGACCCAGTACTTC. It translates to CASSLAGETQYF.

This sequence joins TRBV27 and TRBJ2-1; D gene unclear. V lost 6 bases, J lost 5 bases, and 14 bases lay in between. The germline CDR1 and CDR2 sequences are MNHEY and SMNVEV (reference sequence). This CDR3 spans 14 amino acids. The CDR3 loop is CASSLLRLNNEQFF. CDR3 bases: TGTGCCAGCAGCCTATTGAGGCTGAACAATGAGCAGTTCTTC.

Comment on this clone: The sample has other DNA sequences that encode this CDR3 too. The V call is TRBV29-1, the J call TRBJ2-5; D gene ambiguous. Trimming stripped 6 bases from V and 5 bases from J, with 13 bases between. CDR1 is SQVTM and CDR2 is ANQGSEA in the germline V gene. This CDR3 region has 12 residues. DNA for the CDR3: TGCAGCGTGCGCTTGTTCGGGGAGACCCAGTACTTC. Its translation: CSVRLFGETQYF.

In this sample, this clone turned up a few times. V gene TRBV9 combines with J gene TRBJ2-3; 11 bases are shared with TRBD2. In germline, CDR1 is SGDLS, CDR2 YYNGEE. The CDR3 loop spans 16 amino acids. The junction had 3 bases not matched to a gene; V was cut back by 1 base and J by 2 bases. CDR3 nucleotide sequence: TGTGCCAGCAGCGTAACTAGCGGGAGTCCCACAGATACGCAGTATTTT. This encodes CASSVTSGSPTDTQYF.

The genes are TRBV10-3 and TRBJ2-1; 8 positions match TRBD2. The germline gives CDR1 ENHRY, CDR2 SYGVKD. This CDR3 region has 14 residues. Trimming cost V 7 bases and J 0 bases; bases outside gene matches: 2. The CDR3, as DNA: TGTGCCATCAAGCGGGAGAGCTCCTACAATGAGCAGTTCTTC. As protein: CAIKRESSYNEQFF.

V and J are TRBV30 and TRBJ2-4; 7 nucleotides line up with TRBD1. CDR1 and CDR2 from the germline V gene are GTSNPN and SVGIG (reference sequence). This CDR3 has 14 residues. V dropped 4 bases and J dropped 3; count of bases not matched to a gene: 6. The CDR3 reads CAWTTGVGKNIQYF. The CDR3, as DNA: TGTGCCTGGACAACAGGGGTTGGCAAAAACATTCAGTACTTC.

The chain couples TRBV4-1 to TRBJ2-3, with TRBD2 matching 12 bases. The V segment lost 3 bases and the J segment 5 bases; nucleotides outside the gene matches: 18. This CDR3 spans 20 amino acids. In germline, CDR1 is MGHRA, CDR2 YSYEKL. CDR3 in DNA: TGCGCCAGCAGCCAGATCGCTAAACTAGCGGGAGGAGTGTCGCAAGATACGCAGTATTTT. This codes for CASSQIAKLAGGVSQDTQYF.

The gene calls are TRBV29-1 and TRBJ2-7; 9 nucleotides line up with TRBD2. Losses at the gene ends were 4 bases for V and 0 bases for J; bases not matched to a gene: 4. CDR1 is SQVTM, CDR2 ANQGSEA, per germline. CDR3 length: 14 amino acids. CDR3 sequence: CSVGPSGASYEQYF. The CDR3 DNA reads as TGCAGCGTTGGACCTAGCGGGGCCTCCTACGAGCAGTACTTC.

There are a few counts of this clone. The chain joins TRBV7-2 to TRBJ2-3, with D hard to call. V gave up 5 bases and J gave up 6 bases, with 15 bases separating them. The CDR3 has 14 residues. Per germline, CDR1 SGHTA and CDR2 FQGNSA. The CDR3 loop is CASSPGWASDTQYF. In DNA form, the CDR3 reads TGTGCCAGCAGCCCCGGTTGGGCGAGCGATACGCAGTATTTT.

This clone was seen more than once but under ten times. This chain joins TRBV30 and TRBJ1-2, with 7 bases that match TRBD1. V lost 2 bases and J lost 4; bases outside the gene matches: 10. Germline V gene data show CDR1 as GTSNPN and CDR2 as SVGIG (reference sequence). This CDR3 contains 15 residues. The DNA for the CDR3 is TGTGCCTGGAGTCCATGGAACAGGGGAAGCTATGGCTACACCTTC. Protein: CAWSPWNRGSYGYTF.

This chain connects TRBV5-1 to TRBJ2-1; TRBD1 agrees at 10 bases. Germline CDR1 is SGHRS and CDR2 is YFSETQ. The junction had 6 bases not matched to a gene; V was cut back by 5 bases and J by 4 bases. CDR3 length: 15 residues. For the CDR3, the DNA is TGCGCCAGCAGTCGCGGGACAGGGGTTTACAATGAGCAGTTCTTC. Encoded protein: CASSRGTGVYNEQFF.

The chain uses TRBV29-1 and TRBJ2-7; 7 bases match TRBD1. The CDR3 consists of 14 residues. With 6 bases clipped from V and 6 bases from J, the junction kept 14 bases outside the gene matches. Per the germline V gene, CDR1 is SQVTM and CDR2 is ANQGSEA. This CDR3 reads CSVGQTGSVGEQYF. For the CDR3, the DNA is TGCAGCGTGGGTCAGACAGGGTCGGTCGGCGAGCAGTACTTC.

This clone was observed a few times. This chain links TRBV10-3 with TRBJ2-1, with 7 bases aligning to TRBD2. This CDR3 has 15 amino acids. The V segment lost 10 bases and the J segment 5 bases; nucleotides outside the gene matches: 14. Looked up from germline, CDR1 is ENHRY and CDR2 is SYGVKD. The CDR3, as DNA: TGTGCCAGCGCCCCCTCGACGGGAGGAGACAATGAGCAGTTCTTC. Encoded protein: CASAPSTGGDNEQFF.

This chain joins TRBV2 and TRBJ2-1; TRBD1 agrees at 7 bases. This CDR3 spans 12 amino acids. Germline loops: CDR1 SNHLY, CDR2 FYNNEI. V dropped 5 bases and J dropped 8; count of bases not matched to a gene: 3. The CDR3 loop is CASSRDRDEQFF. CDR3 sequence (DNA): TGTGCCAGCAGTCGAGACAGGGATGAGCAGTTCTTC. Drawing the rest from reference TRBV2 and TRBJ2-1, the complete variable domain is EPEVTQTPSHQVTQMGQEVILRCVPISNHLYFYWYRQILGQKVEFLVSFYNNEISEKSEIFDDQFSVERPDGSNFTLKIRSTKLEDSAMYFCASSRDRDEQFFGPGTRLTVL.

Only a few counts were recorded for this clone. V is TRBV25-1 and J is TRBJ2-7; 7 positions match TRBD1. The length of the CDR3 is 14 residues. V shed 10 bases and J 0 bases; nucleotides not matched to a gene: 9. Germline CDR1 reads MGHDK; CDR2 reads SYGVNS. For the CDR3, the DNA is TGTGCCACCCTTAGGACAGGCAGCTCCTACGAGCAGTACTTC. This gives the protein CATLRTGSSYEQYF.

This chain connects TRBV11-2 to TRBJ1-1; D might be TRBD1 (6 bases). Trimming took off 1 base at V and 5 bases at J, with 8 bases between the two ends. Germline V lookup: CDR1 SGHAT, CDR2 FQNNGV. The CDR3 sequence is 13 residues long. For the CDR3, the DNA is TGTGCCAGCAGCTTAGTCCAGGGGACTGAAGCTTTCTTT. Its translation is CASSLVQGTEAFF.

This chain links TRBV4-3 with TRBJ1-1; D uncertain. V lost 0 bases, J lost 0 bases, and 8 bases lay in between. The CDR3 is 15 residues long. The germline V gene has CDR1 LGHNA and CDR2 YSLEER. CDR3 region: CASSQEVTMNTEAFF. CDR3 coding DNA: TGCGCCAGCAGCCAAGAAGTCACTATGAACACTGAAGCTTTCTTT.

The table lists this clone with a few counts. The chain couples TRBV25-1 to TRBJ1-5; the D is unclear. Germline V gene data show CDR1 as MGHDK and CDR2 as SYGVNS. V was pared by 3 bases and J by 0 bases, with 3 bases between. The CDR3 is 13 residues long. CDR3: CASSEISNQPQHF. The CDR3 nucleotides are TGTGCCAGCAGTGAGATTAGCAATCAGCCCCAGCATTTT.

The chain couples TRBV5-1 to TRBJ2-3; D may correspond to TRBD1 or TRBD2 (5 bases each). The germline CDR1 and CDR2 sequences are SGHRS and YFSETQ. CDR3 size: 16 residues. V was trimmed by 3 bases and J by 4 bases, leaving 18 bases between them. The CDR3 sequence is CASSWDPARLADTQYF. CDR3 coding DNA: TGCGCCAGCAGCTGGGACCCCGCGAGATTGGCAGATACGCAGTATTTT.